A few counts support the clone carrying this T cell receptor (beta chain). What it recognizes is unknown. This sample is part of a study of cytomegalovirus exposure and HLA in healthy donors. Study findings and constraints: It was reported that TCR beta sequences correctly inferred the HLA-A and HLA-B alleles for most subjects. Later analysis found that TCR beta chains associated with HLA were more clonally expanded than other, equally common chains. TCR beta chains numbering more than 150 were designated cytomegalovirus-associated.

Primers for the PCR totalled 60 Vbeta and 13 Jbeta. TCRdb keeps only in-frame clones here, not all; method: immunoSEQ multiplex PCR. The sample holds under 110,000 clones, around four fifths seen once. CDR1 is SEHNR and CDR2 is FQNEAQ in the germline V gene (reference sequence). There are 15 residues in the CDR3. The germline V and J ends were trimmed by 3 bases and 6 bases, with 14 bases remaining between them. Material for sequencing was PBMCs. This receptor was obtained from a middle-aged man in good health and CMV-seronegative. The chain joins TRBV7-9 to TRBJ1-4; no definite D call. The CDR3 is CASSFEGVTYEKLFF. The CDR3 DNA is TGTGCCAGCAGCTTCGAGGGAGTAACGTATGAAAAACTGTTTTTT.